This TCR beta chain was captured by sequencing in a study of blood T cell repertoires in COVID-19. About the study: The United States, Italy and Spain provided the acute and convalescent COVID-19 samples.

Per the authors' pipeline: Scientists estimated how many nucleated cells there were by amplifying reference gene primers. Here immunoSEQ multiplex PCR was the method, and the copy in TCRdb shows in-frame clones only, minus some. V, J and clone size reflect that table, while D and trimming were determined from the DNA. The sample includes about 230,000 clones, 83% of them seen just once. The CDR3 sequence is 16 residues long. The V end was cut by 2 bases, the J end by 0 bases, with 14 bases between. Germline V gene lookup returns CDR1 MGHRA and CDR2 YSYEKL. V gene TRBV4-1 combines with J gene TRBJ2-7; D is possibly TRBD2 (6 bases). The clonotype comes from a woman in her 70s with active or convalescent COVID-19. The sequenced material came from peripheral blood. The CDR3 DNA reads TGCGCCAGCAGCCAAACACCTGACGGGAGCTCCTACGAGCAGTACTTC. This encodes CASSQTPDGSSYEQYF.